The 10 T cell receptor beta chains reported below all come from one sample, sequenced in a study of blood T cell repertoires in COVID-19. Clones were sequenced by immunoSEQ multiplex PCR, and TCRdb holds only the in-frame ones, with some missing. The sample has about 190,000 clones, approximately 86% seen once. The sample consisted of peripheral blood. The receptors were sampled from a man between 35 and 55 years old with active or convalescent COVID-19.

The CDR3 reads CATSDLLEGGIETQYF. CDR3 coding DNA: TGTGCCACCAGTGATTTGCTGGAAGGGGGCATCGAGACCCAGTACTTC. The chain carries TRBV24-1 and TRBJ2-5; 7 nucleotides match TRBD1. Germline V gene lookup returns CDR1 KGHDR and CDR2 SFDVKD. The CDR3 contains 16 residues. The ends lost 0 bases at V and 5 bases at J; junction bases unmatched: 8.

The chain has TRBV5-1 and TRBJ2-5; 8 nucleotides align to TRBD2. The CDR3 consists of 14 residues. The J segment lost 4 bases and the V segment lost 4 bases, leaving 6 bases of the junction unmatched. Per germline, CDR1 SGHRS and CDR2 YFSETQ. CDR3 loop: CASSPRGGGETQYF. The CDR3 nucleotides are TGCGCCAGCAGCCCACGGGGGGGCGGAGAGACCCAGTACTTC.

This clone was observed a few times. The V call is TRBV9, the J call TRBJ1-2; 7 nucleotides match TRBD1. The V gene end was trimmed by 0 bases and the J gene end by 4 bases; junction bases not matched to a gene: 3. Germline V gene lookup returns CDR1 SGDLS and CDR2 YYNGEE. The CDR3 length is 14 residues. The CDR3 reads CASSVEGALYGYTF. The CDR3 DNA is TGTGCCAGCAGCGTAGAGGGGGCCCTCTATGGCTACACCTTC.

V and J are TRBV2 and TRBJ2-3; 11 nucleotides agree with TRBD2. CDR1 is SNHLY and CDR2 is FYNNEI in the germline V gene. This CDR3 is 13 amino acids long. Trimming cost V 9 bases and J 4 bases; bases outside gene matches: 3. The CDR3 coding sequence is TGTGCCAGTAGCGGGGGGGGCGCAGATACGCAGTATTTT. As protein: CASSGGGADTQYF.

V is TRBV5-1 and J is TRBJ1-6; 7 bases are shared with TRBD1. With 3 bases clipped from V and 5 bases from J, the junction kept 2 bases outside the gene matches. Germline loops: CDR1 SGHRS, CDR2 YFSETQ. This CDR3 contains 14 residues. The CDR3 DNA sequence: TGCGCCAGCAGCTCAGGACAGGATAATTCACCCCTCCACTTT. Translated, it gives CASSSGQDNSPLHF. Complete variable domain (other parts from reference TRBV5-1 and TRBJ1-6): KAGVTQTPRYLIKTRGQQVTLSCSPISGHRSVSWYQQTPGQGLQFLFEYFSETQRNKGNFPGRFSGRQFSNSRSEMNVSTLELGDSALYLCASSSGQDNSPLHFGNGTRLTVT.

This rearrangement joins TRBV24-1 to TRBJ1-2; D possibly corresponds to TRBD1 (5 bases). Germline V gene lookup returns CDR1 KGHDR and CDR2 SFDVKD. V lost 6 bases and J 4 bases, leaving 14 bases between the germline ends. The CDR3 extends over 14 amino acids. The CDR3 coding sequence is TGTGCCACCAGTATCGGGACTATGAGCTATGGCTACACCTTC. Translating it yields CATSIGTMSYGYTF.

J is TRBJ1-6 and V is TRBV7-9; 10 bases align to TRBD1. Germline CDR1 and CDR2: SEHNR and FQNEAQ (reference sequence). This CDR3 has 15 residues. Trimming removed 4 bases from V and 7 bases from J; junction bases left unmatched: 4. In DNA, the CDR3 is TGTGCCAGCAGCTCCTGGACAGGGGGGAATTCACCCCTCCACTTT. It is translated as CASSSWTGGNSPLHF.

CDR3 loop: CASSEAWRNEQFF. CDR3 in DNA: TGTGCCAGCAGTGAAGCTTGGAGAAATGAGCAGTTCTTC. The chain links TRBV6-1 to TRBJ2-1; D is unresolved. Germline-derived CDR1 and CDR2 are MNHNS and SASEGT. Trimming pared 0 bases from V and 7 bases from J, leaving 7 bases between. This CDR3 spans 13 amino acids.

The rearrangement uses TRBV19 and TRBJ1-3, with D uncertain. The germline CDR1 and CDR2 sequences are LNHDA and SQIVND (reference sequence). Trimming left V 8 bases short and J 0 bases short, with 8 bases between. This CDR3 comprises 13 residues. CDR3 amino acids: CASRQASGNTIYF. The CDR3 DNA sequence: TGTGCCAGTCGACAAGCCTCTGGAAACACCATATATTTT.

V usage is TRBV18 and J usage is TRBJ1-5, with D tentatively TRBD1 (6 bases). Germline CDR1 is KGHSH and CDR2 is LQKENI. Trimming pared 3 bases from V and 4 bases from J, leaving 16 bases between. The CDR3 extends over 16 amino acids. The CDR3 sequence: CASSPGQGPLNQPQHF. CDR3 DNA: TGTGCCAGCTCACCTGGGCAGGGGCCCCTTAATCAGCCCCAGCATTTT.